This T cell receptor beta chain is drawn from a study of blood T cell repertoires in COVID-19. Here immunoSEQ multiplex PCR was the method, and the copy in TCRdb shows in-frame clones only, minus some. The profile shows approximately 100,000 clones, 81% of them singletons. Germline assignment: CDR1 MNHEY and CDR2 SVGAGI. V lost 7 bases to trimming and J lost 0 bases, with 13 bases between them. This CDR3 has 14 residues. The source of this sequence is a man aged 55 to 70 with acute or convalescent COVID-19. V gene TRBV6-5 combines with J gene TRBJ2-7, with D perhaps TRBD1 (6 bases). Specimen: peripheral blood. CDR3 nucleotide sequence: TGTGCCAGCAACCCCGGGACATACTCCTACGAGCAGTACTTC. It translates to CASNPGTYSYEQYF.